Sequencing of this TCR beta chain was carried out in a study of cytomegalovirus exposure and HLA in healthy donors. Per germline, CDR1 SQVTM and CDR2 ANQGSEA. V shed 8 bases, J shed 4 bases, and the junction held 12 bases outside the gene matches. This CDR3 region has 15 residues. The PCR contained 60 Vbeta and 13 Jbeta primers. Clones were read by immunoSEQ multiplex PCR, and TCRdb kept only the in-frame ones, dropping some. The repertoire has about 120,000 clones, over 8% of them found once; the top ten carry less than 4%. The source material was PBMCs. V gene TRBV29-1 combines with J gene TRBJ2-3; 10 bases are shared with TRBD2. This clonotype was sampled from a man aged 25-45 years in good health and CMV-seronegative. This CDR3 reads CSSPVPSGSADTQYF. CDR3 sequence (DNA): TGCAGCTCCCCAGTGCCTAGCGGGAGTGCAGATACGCAGTATTTT.